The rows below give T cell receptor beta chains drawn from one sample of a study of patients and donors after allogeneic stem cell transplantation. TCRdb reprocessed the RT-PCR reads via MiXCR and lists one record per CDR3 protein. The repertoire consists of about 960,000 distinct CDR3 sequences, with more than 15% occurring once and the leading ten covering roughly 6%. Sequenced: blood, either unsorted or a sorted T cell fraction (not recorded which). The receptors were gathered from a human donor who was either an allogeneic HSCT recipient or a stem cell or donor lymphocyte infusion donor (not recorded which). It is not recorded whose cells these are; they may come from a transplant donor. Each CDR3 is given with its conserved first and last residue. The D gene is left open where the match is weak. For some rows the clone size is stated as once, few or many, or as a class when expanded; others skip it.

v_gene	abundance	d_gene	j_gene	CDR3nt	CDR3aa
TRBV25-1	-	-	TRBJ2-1	TGTGCCAGCACACGGGATTCCAATGAGCAGTTCTTC	CASTRDSNEQFF
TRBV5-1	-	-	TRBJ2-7	TGCGCCAGCAGCTTGGCGAGACCCGGCCCCTACGAGCAGTACTTC	CASSLARPGPYEQYF
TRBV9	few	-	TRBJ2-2	TGTGCCAGCAGCTGCCACCCTGATGGGGACCCGAACACCGGGGAGCTGTTTTTT	CASSCHPDGDPNTGELFF
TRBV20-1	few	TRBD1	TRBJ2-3	TGCAGTGCTAAGGGACAGGGGGCTGTAAGGCAGTATTTT	CSAKGQGAVRQYF
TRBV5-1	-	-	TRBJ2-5	TGCGCCAGCAGCTTGGAAGGTACAGGGATGTTCGCGGAGACCCAGTACTTC	CASSLEGTGMFAETQYF
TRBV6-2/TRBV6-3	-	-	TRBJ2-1	TGTGCCAGCAGCCCGTCCGTACTAGTAACGACGTTCAATGAGCAGTTCTTC	CASSPSVLVTTFNEQFF
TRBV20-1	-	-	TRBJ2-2	TGCAGTGCTAGAGATGAGCAGAGAGACTACCCCGGGGAGCTGTTTTTT	CSARDEQRDYPGELFF
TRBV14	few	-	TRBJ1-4	TGTGCCAGCAGCACGCCGTTCCGGCGGACTAATGAAAAACTGTTTTTT	CASSTPFRRTNEKLFF
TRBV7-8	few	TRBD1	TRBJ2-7	TGTGCCAGCAGCCAGGGGGCGGTGGGGACCTACGAGCAGTACTTC	CASSQGAVGTYEQYF
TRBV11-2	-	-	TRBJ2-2	TGTGCCAGCAGCTTCGACCGTATGGCAACCGGGGAGCTGTTTTTT	CASSFDRMATGELFF
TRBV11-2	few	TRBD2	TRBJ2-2	TGTGCCAGCAGCTTAGATGGTTGGGCTAGCGGGTTTGGCGGGGAGCTGTTTTTT	CASSLDGWASGFGGELFF
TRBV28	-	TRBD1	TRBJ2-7	TGTGCCAGCAGAACAGGGGAGTCGTCCTACGAGCAGTACTTC	CASRTGESSYEQYF
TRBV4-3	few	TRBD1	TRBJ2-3	TGCGCCAGCAGCCGCTTTGCGGACAGGGAGGCAGATACGCAGTATTTT	CASSRFADREADTQYF
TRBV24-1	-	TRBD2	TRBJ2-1	TGTGCCACCAGTGACGGACTAGTATATGAGCAGTTCTTC	CATSDGLVYEQFF
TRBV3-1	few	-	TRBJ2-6	TGTGCCAGCAGCCAAAGGGCCAACGTCCTGACTTTC	CASSQRANVLTF
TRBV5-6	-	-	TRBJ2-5	TGTGCCAGCAGCCTGACCGGGTCGGAGACCCAGTACTTC	CASSLTGSETQYF
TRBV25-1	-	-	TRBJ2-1	TGTGCCAGCAGGAGTGACGGAGGCTCCTACAATGAGCAGTTCTTC	CASRSDGGSYNEQFF
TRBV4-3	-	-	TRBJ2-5	TGCGCCAGCAGCAAAGGCGACAAGCGAGTGGGAGAGACCCAGTACTTC	CASSKGDKRVGETQYF
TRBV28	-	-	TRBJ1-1	TGTGCCAGCAGTTTGAACCAGAAGAACACTGAAGCTTTCTTT	CASSLNQKNTEAFF
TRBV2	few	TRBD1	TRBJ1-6	TGTGCCAGTCGTCGGGGAACAGGGGGCGGTTCACCCCTCCACTTT	CASRRGTGGGSPLHF
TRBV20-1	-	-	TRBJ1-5	TGCAGTGCTAGTACTAGCAATCAGCCCCAGCATTTT	CSASTSNQPQHF
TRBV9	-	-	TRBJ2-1	TGTGCCAGCAGCGGCAAAAGCGGTTCCTACAATGAGCAGTTCTTC	CASSGKSGSYNEQFF
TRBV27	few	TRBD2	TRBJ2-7	TGTGCCAGCATGGCGGGAGGCCTGAGCAATTTCTACGAGCAGTACTTC	CASMAGGLSNFYEQYF
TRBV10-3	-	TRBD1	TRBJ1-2	TGTGCCATCAGTGAGCCGGCACAGGGGGTCTATGGCTACACCTTC	CAISEPAQGVYGYTF
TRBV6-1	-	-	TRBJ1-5	TGTGCCAGCAGCCTCAGACTCGAGATGAATCAGCCCCAGCATTTT	CASSLRLEMNQPQHF
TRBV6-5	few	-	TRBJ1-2	TGTGCCAGCAGTTCCGGGGCAAAGGCGTACACCTTC	CASSSGAKAYTF
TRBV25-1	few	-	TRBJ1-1	TGTGCCAGCAGTGAAGGAGGGGTTGGGGGGCGCGGAACTGAAGCTTTCTTT	CASSEGGVGGRGTEAFF
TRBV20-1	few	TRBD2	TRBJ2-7	TGCAGTGCTACCAAGCGGGAGACTTCCTACGAGCAGTACTTC	CSATKRETSYEQYF
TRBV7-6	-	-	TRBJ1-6	TGTGCCAGCAGCCGACGGCGCTCCTATAATTCACCCCTCCACTTT	CASSRRRSYNSPLHF
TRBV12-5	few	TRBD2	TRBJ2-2	TGTGCTAGTGGTTTGCCCGGGACTAAGAACACCGGGGAGCTGTTTTTT	CASGLPGTKNTGELFF
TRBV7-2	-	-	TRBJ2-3	TGTGCCAGCAGCTTAGATGAGGGGAGGGATACGCAGTATTTT	CASSLDEGRDTQYF
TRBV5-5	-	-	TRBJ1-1	TGTGCCAGCACCATTTGGACCGGGGGCCGTGAAGCTTTCTTT	CASTIWTGGREAFF
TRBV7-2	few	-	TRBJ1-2	TGTGCCAGCAGCCTTAGGAGTATGGCTGGCTACACCTTC	CASSLRSMAGYTF
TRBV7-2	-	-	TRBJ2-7	TGTGCCAGCAGCTTACAGTTTGGCTACGAGCAGTACTTC	CASSLQFGYEQYF
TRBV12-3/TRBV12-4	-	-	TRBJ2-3	TGTGCCAGCAGTTTAGAGGAGGGAGGTACGCAGTATTTT	CASSLEEGGTQYF
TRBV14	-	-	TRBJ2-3	TGTGCCAGCAGCCAAGATATAAGAGGGATGAAGCGGGATACGCAGTATTTT	CASSQDIRGMKRDTQYF
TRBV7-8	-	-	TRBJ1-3	TGTGCCAGCAGCTTAGCCGGGCGAGGGCCGGGAAACACCATATATTTT	CASSLAGRGPGNTIYF
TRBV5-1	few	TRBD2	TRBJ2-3	TGCGCCAGCCGGACTAGCGGGAGTTCTGATACGCAGTATTTT	CASRTSGSSDTQYF
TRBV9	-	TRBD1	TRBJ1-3	TGTGCCAGCAGCCTGTTAGTCGGACAGGTGATCTCTGGAAACACCATATATTTT	CASSLLVGQVISGNTIYF
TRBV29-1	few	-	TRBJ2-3	TGCAGCGCGGGGGTTACAGATACGCAGTATTTT	CSAGVTDTQYF
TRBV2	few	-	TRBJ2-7	TGTGCCAGCAGTGAGACGGCGTCCTACGAGCAGTACTTC	CASSETASYEQYF
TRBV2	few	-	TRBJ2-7	TGTGCCAGCAGTGAGCCAGACAGGATAAACTACGAGCAGTACTTC	CASSEPDRINYEQYF
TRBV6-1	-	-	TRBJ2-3	TGTGCCAGCAACCCCTTTGGGGGAGTCACAGATACGCAGTATTTT	CASNPFGGVTDTQYF
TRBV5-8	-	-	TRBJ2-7	TGTGCCAGCAAAATCTCCCAGCGCAGCGAGCAGTACTTC	CASKISQRSEQYF
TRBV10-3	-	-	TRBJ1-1	TGTGCCATCAGGGAGTCAGGGGAGGCGGCTTTCTTT	CAIRESGEAAFF
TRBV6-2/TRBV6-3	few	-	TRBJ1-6	TGTGCCAGCAGTTACTCGCGGGGGCGCCCTTCACCCCTCCACTTT	CASSYSRGRPSPLHF
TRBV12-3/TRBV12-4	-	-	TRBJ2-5	TGTGCCAGCAGTTTGGGGGGTGTTGGGAAAGAGACCCAGTACTTC	CASSLGGVGKETQYF
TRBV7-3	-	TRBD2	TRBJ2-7	TGTGCCAGCAGCAAAAGCGGGAGGTCTTACGAGCAGTACTTC	CASSKSGRSYEQYF
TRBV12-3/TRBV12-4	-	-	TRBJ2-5	TGTGCCAGCTACGGGGGGACCCAGTACTTC	CASYGGTQYF
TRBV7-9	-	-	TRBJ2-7	TGTGCCAGCAGCTTAGACACGGGCAGGACTTCCTACGAGCAGTACTTC	CASSLDTGRTSYEQYF
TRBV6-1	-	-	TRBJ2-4	TGTGCCAGCACCCCGGGGGCTAAGGAGGTTCGCTTC	CASTPGAKEVRF
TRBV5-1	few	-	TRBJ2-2	TGCGCCAGCAGCTTGGGAGTCCCGGGGGCGAACACCGGGGAGCTGTTTTTT	CASSLGVPGANTGELFF
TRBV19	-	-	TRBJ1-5	TGTGCCAGTAGTTCCATGGAGGAACAGCCCCAGCATTTT	CASSSMEEQPQHF
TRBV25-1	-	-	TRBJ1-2	TGTGCCAGCAGTGAATCGGTCCTCGGGCATGGCTACACCTTC	CASSESVLGHGYTF
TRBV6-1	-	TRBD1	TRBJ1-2	TGTGCCAGCAGACACCAGGGGGCTGGGGGCTATGGCTACACCTTC	CASRHQGAGGYGYTF
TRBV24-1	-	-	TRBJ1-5	TGTGCCACCAGTGATCCCTCCGCAGGGGGCAATCAGCCCCAGCATTTT	CATSDPSAGGNQPQHF
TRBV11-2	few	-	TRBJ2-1	TGTGCCAGCAGGCCGCTGAAGGGGGGCCGGAATGAGCAGTTCTTC	CASRPLKGGRNEQFF